These 30 T cell receptor beta chains share one sample of origin, sequenced in a study of blood T cell repertoires in COVID-19. Sequenced by immunoSEQ multiplex PCR; TCRdb stores in-frame clones only, minus some. Here the sample spans about 56,000 clones, around 89% being singletons. What was sequenced was peripheral blood. Receptors originate from a human donor in a cohort sampled during active COVID-19.

The sample holds one count of this clone. V gene TRBV18 combines with J gene TRBJ2-1, with 7 bases that match TRBD2. Germline values: CDR1 KGHSH, CDR2 LQKENI. The CDR3 is 16 amino acids. J gave up 6 bases and V 2 bases, and 10 bases lay outside the gene matches. Written as DNA, the CDR3 is TGTGCCAGCTCACCAGGCGTCGGGGGGATTTCCAATGAGCAGTTCTTC. Translating gives CASSPGVGGISNEQFF. Filled out from reference TRBV18 and TRBJ2-1, the complete variable domain reads NAGVMQNPRHLVRRRGQEARLRCSPMKGHSHVYWYRQLPEEGLKFMVYLQKENIIDESGMPKERFSAEFPKEGPSILRIQQVVRGDSAAYFCASSPGVGGISNEQFFGPGTRLTVL.

The chain couples TRBV9 to TRBJ2-5; tentatively, D is TRBD2 (6 bases). This CDR3 comprises 15 residues. The V end lost 4 bases, the J end lost 0 bases, and 13 bases lay between the germline ends. Germline V gene lookup returns CDR1 SGDLS and CDR2 YYNGEE. The CDR3, as DNA: TGTGCCAGCAGCCAAGCGGGTGGATACCAAGAGACCCAGTACTTC. Translation gives CASSQAGGYQETQYF.

The rearrangement links TRBV5-4 to TRBJ2-7; D uncertain. This CDR3 spans 12 amino acids. With 0 bases removed from V and 5 bases from J, the gap between germline ends came to 6 bases. Per germline, CDR1 SGHNT and CDR2 YYREEE (reference sequence). CDR3 bases: TGTGCCAGCAGCTTGGAGCGTAACGAGCAGTACTTC. Translation gives CASSLERNEQYF.

This clone showed up just once. The gene calls are TRBV18 and TRBJ1-4; the D is unclear. V was shortened by 3 bases and J by 4 bases, with 9 bases between the two germline ends. Germline CDR1 reads KGHSH; CDR2 reads LQKENI. This CDR3 has 14 residues. The CDR3 DNA reads as TGTGCCAGCTCACCCAGGCCTGATAATGAAAAACTGTTTTTT. As protein: CASSPRPDNEKLFF.

V gene TRBV4-2 combines with J gene TRBJ1-1, with 7 nucleotides matching TRBD1. The CDR3 is 13 residues long. The ends lost 4 bases at V and 11 bases at J; junction bases unmatched: 10. Germline assignment: CDR1 LGHNA and CDR2 YNFKEQ. The CDR3 here is CASSLEGQPRAFF. The CDR3 DNA follows: TGTGCCAGCAGCCTCGAGGGACAGCCGAGGGCTTTCTTT.

The V and J genes are TRBV28 and TRBJ2-2, with TRBD1 identical over 8 bases. Looked up from germline, CDR1 is MDHEN and CDR2 is SYDVKM. The CDR3 sequence is 15 residues long. V was clipped by 6 bases and J by 4 bases; unmatched bases: 7. DNA of the CDR3: TGTGCCAGCAGCAGACTCCAGGGGGCCACCGGGGAGCTGTTTTTT. This translates into CASSRLQGATGELFF. Looking up the rest from reference TRBV28 and TRBJ2-2 gives the full variable domain: DVKVTQSSRYLVKRTGEKVFLECVQDMDHENMFWYRQDPGLGLRLIYFSYDVKMKEKGDIPEGYSVSREKKERFSLILESASTNQTSMYLCASSRLQGATGELFFGEGSRLTVL.

J is TRBJ2-3 and V is TRBV14, with 9 bases that match TRBD2. Germline-derived CDR1 and CDR2 are SGHDN and FVKESK. This CDR3 spans 16 amino acids. After removal of 4 bases from V and 5 bases from J, the junction contained 10 bases not matched to a gene. Here the CDR3 reads CASSPLRGGAEDTQYF. CDR3 in DNA: TGTGCCAGCAGCCCCCTTCGCGGGGGGGCCGAAGATACGCAGTATTTT.

The genes are TRBV6-5 and TRBJ1-3; 7 nucleotides align to TRBD1. The germline CDR1 and CDR2 sequences are MNHEY and SVGAGI. This CDR3 contains 13 residues. V lost 6 bases and J lost 3; bases outside the gene matches: 2. CDR3 nucleotides: TGTGCCAGCAGACAGGGGTTTGGAAACACCATATATTTT. Translated, it gives CASRQGFGNTIYF.

This clone was found a few times. The chain is built from TRBV6-4 and TRBJ2-1, with TRBD2 matching over 8 bases. The CDR3 length is 14 residues. CDR1 and CDR2 from the germline V gene are MRHNA and SNTAGT. V shed 3 bases, J shed 7 bases, and the junction held 5 bases outside the gene matches. This chain's CDR3 is CASSESGGPNEQFF. The CDR3 coding sequence is TGTGCCAGCAGTGAAAGCGGGGGCCCTAATGAGCAGTTCTTC.

V is TRBV27 and J is TRBJ1-5; D not resolved. Germline V gene data show CDR1 as MNHEY and CDR2 as SMNVEV (reference sequence). Trimming left V 1 base short and J 5 bases short, with 6 bases between. This CDR3 region has 13 residues. The CDR3 region is CASSLYSYQPQHF. As DNA, the CDR3 is TGTGCCAGCAGTTTATATAGTTATCAGCCCCAGCATTTT.

With regard to this clone: This CDR3 is also generated by other DNA sequences in the sample. The rearrangement uses TRBV11-3 and TRBJ2-2; D might be TRBD2 (6 bases). Between the trimmed V and J ends, which lost 3 bases and 5 bases, there was a span of 7 bases. This CDR3 region has 13 residues. Germline loops: CDR1 SGHNT, CDR2 YENEEA. In DNA form, the CDR3 reads TGTGCCAGCAGCTTGAGCGGGACCGGGGAGCTGTTTTTT. Translated, it gives CASSLSGTGELFF.

The V gene is TRBV4-2, the J gene TRBJ2-1; the match to TRBD2 covers 10 bases. The CDR3 is 17 amino acids. With 2 bases clipped from V and 7 bases from J, the junction kept 11 bases outside the gene matches. Germline CDR1 and CDR2: LGHNA and YNFKEQ. Written as DNA, the CDR3 is TGTGCCAGCAGCCAAAGAACGGGACTAGCGCTAGTTAATGAGCAGTTCTTC. This translates into CASSQRTGLALVNEQFF.

The chain recombines TRBV6-2 or TRBV6-3 with TRBJ2-7, with 8 bases identical to TRBD1. The CDR3 covers 14 residues. Losses at the gene ends were 5 bases for V and 4 bases for J; bases not matched to a gene: 7. The germline gives CDR1 MNHEY, CDR2 SVGEGT. The CDR3 sequence: CASSPGTGPYEQYF. In DNA form, the CDR3 reads TGTGCCAGCAGTCCGGGGACAGGTCCTTACGAGCAGTACTTC.

The chain employs TRBV29-1 and TRBJ2-7; 11 nucleotides line up with TRBD2. The V gene end was trimmed by 5 bases and the J gene end by 3 bases; junction bases not matched to a gene: 3. The CDR3 has 13 residues. Germline CDR1 and CDR2: SQVTM and ANQGSEA. The CDR3 bases are TGCAGCGTTTTGGGACTAGCGGACTACGAGCAGTACTTC. Protein product: CSVLGLADYEQYF.

J is TRBJ2-2 and V is TRBV19; 7 nucleotides agree with TRBD1. V dropped 5 bases and J dropped 4; count of bases not matched to a gene: 4. This CDR3 comprises 14 residues. Germline values: CDR1 LNHDA, CDR2 SQIVND (reference sequence). CDR3 residues: CASSLGQLTGELFF. CDR3 sequence (DNA): TGTGCCAGTAGTTTGGGACAGCTCACCGGGGAGCTGTTTTTT.

This rearrangement joins TRBV6-5 to TRBJ1-2; unclear D gene. V was pared by 2 bases and J by 5 bases, with 9 bases between. From germline, CDR1 is MNHEY and CDR2 SVGAGI. This CDR3 is built from 13 residues. The CDR3: CASSYQGRYGYTF. CDR3 coding DNA: TGTGCCAGCAGTTACCAAGGGAGGTATGGCTACACCTTC.

V is TRBV5-1 and J is TRBJ2-1; D perhaps matches TRBD2 (5 bases). Trimming left V 4 bases short and J 3 bases short, with 14 bases between. The CDR3 is 15 residues long. The germline CDR1 and CDR2 sequences are SGHRS and YFSETQ. The CDR3 sequence: CASSREYSSYNEQFF. The CDR3 DNA sequence: TGCGCCAGCAGCCGGGAATACAGTAGCTACAATGAGCAGTTCTTC.

The J gene is TRBJ2-5, the V gene TRBV27; 16 bases are a match to TRBD2. The germline gives CDR1 MNHEY, CDR2 SMNVEV (reference sequence). Losses at the gene ends were 5 bases for V and 5 bases for J; bases not matched to a gene: 5. There are 16 residues in the CDR3. DNA for the CDR3: TGTGCCAGCAGTCCGGGACTAGCGGGGGGGAGGGAGACCCAGTACTTC. Encoded protein: CASSPGLAGGRETQYF.

V is TRBV6-2 or TRBV6-3 and J is TRBJ1-5; 9 nucleotides line up with TRBD1. Germline-derived CDR1 and CDR2 are MNHEY and SVGEGT. This CDR3 contains 15 residues. The trim removed 5 bases at V and 7 bases at J, leaving 9 bases unmatched. The CDR3 reads CASSRTGGARQPQHF. The CDR3 DNA follows: TGTGCCAGCAGTCGAACAGGGGGCGCTAGGCAGCCCCAGCATTTT.

The chain carries TRBV6-5 and TRBJ2-7, with TRBD1 matching 8 bases. The CDR3 runs to 16 residues. Trimming cost V 0 bases and J 7 bases; bases outside gene matches: 11. CDR1 is MNHEY and CDR2 is SVGAGI in the germline V gene. CDR3 DNA: TGTGCCAGCAGTTACTCGGTAGGACAGGGCCCTCAGGAGCAGTACTTC. Translated: CASSYSVGQGPQEQYF.

The chain has TRBV7-2 and TRBJ1-1; D unclear. Germline V lookup: CDR1 SGHTA, CDR2 FQGNSA. With 1 base removed from V and 3 bases from J, the gap between germline ends came to 6 bases. CDR3 length: 13 amino acids. CDR3 sequence reads: CASSLVEYTEAFF. As DNA, the CDR3 is TGTGCCAGCAGCTTAGTTGAGTACACTGAAGCTTTCTTT.

V is TRBV7-2 and J is TRBJ1-2; TRBD1 agrees at 7 bases. CDR1 and CDR2 (germline): SGHTA, FQGNSA. The CDR3 contains 13 residues. After removal of 4 bases from V and 8 bases from J, the junction contained 7 bases not matched to a gene. CDR3 loop: CASSYDRDDGYTF. The CDR3, as DNA: TGTGCCAGCAGCTACGACAGGGATGACGGCTACACCTTC. Combining the CDR3 with reference TRBV7-2 and TRBJ1-2 gives the whole variable domain GAGVSQSPSNKVTEKGKDVELRCDPISGHTALYWYRQSLGQGLEFLIYFQGNSAPDKSGLPSDRFSAERTGGSVSTLTIQRTQQEDSAVYLCASSYDRDDGYTFGSGTRLTVV.

The chain links TRBV6-2 or TRBV6-3 to TRBJ2-1, with TRBD2 matching over 7 bases. The ends lost 4 bases at V and 0 bases at J; junction bases unmatched: 12. Germline CDR1 and CDR2: MNHEY and SVGEGT. This CDR3 spans 18 amino acids. CDR3 bases: TGTGCCAGCAGTTTCCAGGACTCGCGGGGGTCCTCCTACAATGAGCAGTTCTTC. Its protein is CASSFQDSRGSSYNEQFF.

The chain employs TRBV7-2 and TRBJ1-5; D is uncertain. Germline V gives CDR1 SGHTA, CDR2 FQGNSA. Trimming took off 1 base at V and 9 bases at J, with 13 bases between the two ends. The CDR3 is 14 amino acids. CDR3: CASSLVAGGRPQHF. CDR3 sequence (DNA): TGTGCCAGCAGCTTAGTGGCAGGTGGCCGGCCCCAGCATTTT.

The genes are TRBV4-3 and TRBJ2-1; 8 nucleotides match TRBD2. CDR1 is LGHNA, CDR2 YSLEER, per germline. V dropped 0 bases and J dropped 8; count of bases not matched to a gene: 18. The CDR3 covers 19 residues. In DNA form, the CDR3 reads TGCGCCAGCAGCCAAGATGGGAGAGCGGGGTACGCCGGGGGGGATGAGCAGTTCTTC. This encodes CASSQDGRAGYAGGDEQFF.

The chain uses TRBV21-1 and TRBJ2-1; the table names TRBD2, a call not compared with the DNA. TRBV21-1 is a pseudogene locus. This CDR3 is 13 amino acids long. The CDR3 is CASNTSVFDEQFF. CDR3 sequence (DNA): TGTGCCAGCAACACTAGCGTTTTCGATGAGCAGTTCTTC.

The J gene is TRBJ2-5, the V gene TRBV11-2; 9 nucleotides agree with TRBD2. Trimming cost V 1 base and J 5 bases; bases outside gene matches: 8. The CDR3 has 16 residues. CDR1 and CDR2 from the germline V gene are SGHAT and FQNNGV. CDR3 protein: CASSLAAAGGGETQYF. The CDR3 DNA sequence: TGTGCCAGCAGCTTAGCTGCAGCGGGGGGAGGGGAGACCCAGTACTTC. Variable domain in full (rest from reference TRBV11-2 and TRBJ2-5): EAGVAQSPRYKIIEKRQSVAFWCNPISGHATLYWYQQILGQGPKLLIQFQNNGVVDDSQLPKDRFSAERLKGVDSTLKIQPAKLEDSAVYLCASSLAAAGGGETQYFGPGTRLLVL.

The rearrangement uses TRBV7-2 and TRBJ2-3, with TRBD1 as a possible D gene (6 bases). There are 15 residues in the CDR3. The germline gives CDR1 SGHTA, CDR2 FQGNSA. V lost 5 bases and J 3 bases, leaving 15 bases between the germline ends. Here the CDR3 DNA reads TGTGCCAGCAGCCCGTCGATCAGGGGAACAGATACGCAGTATTTT. Its translation: CASSPSIRGTDTQYF.

The CDR3 DNA sequence: TGTGCCAGCAGTTTCCGACTAGCCAAACCTTGGGATACGCAGTATTTT. Translated: CASSFRLAKPWDTQYF. V usage is TRBV27 and J usage is TRBJ2-3; 7 bases fit TRBD2. The CDR3 is 16 amino acids. CDR1 is MNHEY, CDR2 SMNVEV, per germline (reference sequence). Losses at the gene ends were 3 bases for V and 6 bases for J; bases not matched to a gene: 12.

This chain joins TRBV6-4 and TRBJ1-3; the D is unclear. Germline-derived CDR1 and CDR2 are MRHNA and SNTAGT. V dropped 3 bases and J dropped 0 bases, with 21 bases sitting between them. The CDR3 spans 19 residues. The CDR3 loop reads CASSEVLYSFSLSGNTIYF. CDR3 sequence (DNA): TGTGCCAGCAGTGAGGTCCTATATAGTTTCTCTCTCTCTGGAAACACCATATATTTT.